Described below is a single T cell receptor (beta chain) sequence and its context. The antigen is unknown. It was RNA transcripts that yielded the amplified TCR beta CDR3 regions. Researchers ran a first-round RT-PCR on the TCR CDR3 using the HTBI primer set. MiXCR, applied by TCRdb to the multiplex PCR reads, yields one record per CDR3 protein. Among a few hundred thousand distinct CDR3 sequences listed, roughly 14% were seen once. This sample was taken from a study of T cells in Graves' hyperthyroidism and ophthalmopathy. Study-wide findings and caveats: Expanded thyroid clonotypes (above 0.001) were mostly also found in blood.

V lost 6 bases, J lost 7 bases, and 3 bases stayed unmatched. Germline CDR1 is MNHEY and CDR2 is SVGEGT. This CDR3 has 13 residues. The source of this sequence is a woman aged 25 to 39 with Graves' ophthalmopathy. Sequenced: blood. This chain links TRBV6-2 or TRBV6-3 with TRBJ2-7, with TRBD2 identical over 13 bases. The CDR3 nucleotides are TGTGCCAGCAGGACTAGCGGGAGGCAGGAGCAGTACTTC. Its translation is CASRTSGRQEQYF.